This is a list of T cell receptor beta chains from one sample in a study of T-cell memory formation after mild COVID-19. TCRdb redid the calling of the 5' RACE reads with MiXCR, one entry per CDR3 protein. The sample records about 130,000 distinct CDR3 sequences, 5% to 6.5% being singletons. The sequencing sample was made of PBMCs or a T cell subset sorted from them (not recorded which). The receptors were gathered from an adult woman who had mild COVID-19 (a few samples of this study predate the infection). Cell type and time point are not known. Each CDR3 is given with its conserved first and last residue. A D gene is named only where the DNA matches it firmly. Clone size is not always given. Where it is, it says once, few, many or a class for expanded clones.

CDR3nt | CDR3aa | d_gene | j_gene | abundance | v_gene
TGCGCCAGCAGCTTGGACAGGGGCTATGGCTACACCTTC | CASSLDRGYGYTF | TRBD1 | TRBJ1-2 | many | TRBV5-1
TGTGCCAGCAGTTACTCTCTCAATAGCAATCAGCCCCAGCATTTT | CASSYSLNSNQPQHF | NA | TRBJ1-5 | NA | TRBV6-5
TGTGCCAGCAGTCATGGGACAGGGTGGACCGGGGAGCTGTTTTTT | CASSHGTGWTGELFF | TRBD1 | TRBJ2-2 | NA | TRBV12-3/TRBV12-4
TGCGCCAGCAGCTTAGGGACAGTGGATAATTCACCCCTCCACTTT | CASSLGTVDNSPLHF | TRBD1 | TRBJ1-6 | many | TRBV5-1
TGTGCCAGCAGCTTAGCTATAGGTAGCAATGAAGCTTTCTTT | CASSLAIGSNEAFF | NA | TRBJ1-1 | NA | TRBV7-2
TGTGCCAGCAGCGCCGCGCGGGGGACGTCTAATGAAAAACTGTTTTTT | CASSAARGTSNEKLFF | NA | TRBJ1-4 | NA | TRBV7-2
TGCAGTGCTAGAGAGCAGGGGGTCAACTATGGCTACACCTTC | CSAREQGVNYGYTF | TRBD1 | TRBJ1-2 | few | TRBV20-1
TGTGCCAGCAGTGAAGGCCACGGAGGGAAGAACACTGAAGCTTTCTTT | CASSEGHGGKNTEAFF | NA | TRBJ1-1 | NA | TRBV2
TGTGCCAGCAGCAGGGACTGGGGGGGCACTGAAGCTTTCTTT | CASSRDWGGTEAFF | NA | TRBJ1-1 | few | TRBV7-9
TGTGCCAGCAGTGTAAGACAGGGGTTTTTGGAGACCCAGTACTTC | CASSVRQGFLETQYF | TRBD1 | TRBJ2-5 | few | TRBV25-1
TGTGCCAGCAGCTGGGGACTAGCGGGGACCGGAAGCTCCTACGAGCAGTACTTC | CASSWGLAGTGSSYEQYF | TRBD2 | TRBJ2-7 | many | TRBV7-9
TGTGCCAGCAGGGAGCTACCAGGGGAAGAGCAGTACTTC | CASRELPGEEQYF | NA | TRBJ2-7 | few | TRBV2
TGTGCCAGCAGTTACTCGACAATCGCGGGTGAGCAGTTCTTC | CASSYSTIAGEQFF | NA | TRBJ2-1 | few | TRBV6-5
TGCGCCAGCAACACCGTAGGACAGGAGGGAAAAGCTTTCTTT | CASNTVGQEGKAFF | TRBD1 | TRBJ1-1 | many | TRBV5-1
TGTGCCACCAGTGATAGTGGTAGCGGGAGTGGAGATACGCAGTATTTT | CATSDSGSGSGDTQYF | TRBD2 | TRBJ2-3 | many | TRBV24-1
TGCGCCAGCAGCCATCCGACAGTTCCTGGGGCCAACGTCCTGACTTTC | CASSHPTVPGANVLTF | NA | TRBJ2-6 | many | TRBV4-1
TGCGCCAGCAGCTTGGGGTCCGTGTACCAAGAGACCCAGTACTTC | CASSLGSVYQETQYF | NA | TRBJ2-5 | many | TRBV5-1
TGTGCCAGCAGTTGGGATAACTATGGCTACACCTTC | CASSWDNYGYTF | NA | TRBJ1-2 | few | TRBV6-5
TGTGCCACCAGCAGAGATCTCAGTGGGCGGGGAGCCTACGAGCAGTACTTC | CATSRDLSGRGAYEQYF | NA | TRBJ2-7 | NA | TRBV15
TGTGCCATCAGTGGGATGATAGCAGATGCAACTAATGAAAAACTGTTTTTT | CAISGMIADATNEKLFF | NA | TRBJ1-4 | NA | TRBV10-3
TGCGCCAGCAGCGAATCCGGGACTAGCGGGGCGCAGTTCTTC | CASSESGTSGAQFF | TRBD2 | TRBJ2-1 | many | TRBV5-1
TGTGCCAGCAGCTTAGCTAGGATTTGGGGGCCCGCCAGCACAGATACGCAGTATTTT | CASSLARIWGPASTDTQYF | NA | TRBJ2-3 | many | TRBV7-8
TGTGCCAGCAGCCCTTATGGCACCGGGGAGCTGTTTTTT | CASSPYGTGELFF | NA | TRBJ2-2 | few | TRBV14
TGTGCCAGCAGATCGACAGGGGGCGGCTATGGCTACACCTTC | CASRSTGGGYGYTF | TRBD1 | TRBJ1-2 | few | TRBV12-3/TRBV12-4
TGCAGTGCAACCAGGGTCAATCAGCCCCAGCATTTT | CSATRVNQPQHF | NA | TRBJ1-5 | many | TRBV20-1
TGCGCCAGCAGCTTGGGAACGGTCCCTGCAGCCTACGAGCAGTACTTC | CASSLGTVPAAYEQYF | NA | TRBJ2-7 | few | TRBV5-1
TGTGCCATCAGTGGACAACAGGGTTTGCGCGAAAAACTGTTTTTT | CAISGQQGLREKLFF | NA | TRBJ1-4 | NA | TRBV10-3
TGCGCCAGCAGCTTAGGGGAAAAGCAGCACTTC | CASSLGEKQHF | NA | TRBJ2-7 | many | TRBV5-1
TGCGCCAGCAGCCCTCAGGGGGCGCCTATGGATGAGCAGTTCTTC | CASSPQGAPMDEQFF | TRBD1 | TRBJ2-1 | many | TRBV5-1
TGTGCCAGCAGTACCGGGGGTTATGGCTACACCTTC | CASSTGGYGYTF | NA | TRBJ1-2 | NA | TRBV12-3/TRBV12-4
TGTGCCAGCAGTTCCCTGTCGGGACTTCTTTCCTACGAGCAGTACTTC | CASSSLSGLLSYEQYF | NA | TRBJ2-7 | few | TRBV6-2/TRBV6-3
TGCAGCGTCGCAGGGGAAGGGGCTGAAGCTTTCTTT | CSVAGEGAEAFF | NA | TRBJ1-1 | NA | TRBV29-1
TGTGCCAGCAGTTTATTGGGCAGCCGAGGGAGTGGCTACACCTTC | CASSLLGSRGSGYTF | NA | TRBJ1-2 | NA | TRBV12-3/TRBV12-4
TGTGCCAGCAGCCAAGACGACAACATGGAGACCCAGTACTTC | CASSQDDNMETQYF | NA | TRBJ2-5 | few | TRBV4-2
TGTGCCAGTAGTATATGGGGGCACAGCAATCAGCCCCAGCATTTT | CASSIWGHSNQPQHF | NA | TRBJ1-5 | many | TRBV19
TGTGCCAGCAGTTCCCCTAGCCTTACCTACGAGCAGTACTTC | CASSSPSLTYEQYF | NA | TRBJ2-7 | NA | TRBV12-3/TRBV12-4
TGTGCCAGCAGTGAAGCTTCGGGGGCCGGAGAGACCCAGTACTTC | CASSEASGAGETQYF | NA | TRBJ2-5 | NA | TRBV2
TGTGCCAGCAGCTTTGGGGGGGCACCAAGGTCCTACGAGCAGTACTTC | CASSFGGAPRSYEQYF | NA | TRBJ2-7 | NA | TRBV5-5
TGTGCCACCAGCAGAGACCCTACCAGTGCAGAAAAACTGTTTTTT | CATSRDPTSAEKLFF | NA | TRBJ1-4 | few | TRBV15
TGTGCCAGCAGTTCCCGGGACATCGCAGATACGCAGTATTTT | CASSSRDIADTQYF | NA | TRBJ2-3 | many | TRBV6-5
TGTGCCAGCAGCTTAGGGACTACTCTCACAGATACGCAGTATTTT | CASSLGTTLTDTQYF | NA | TRBJ2-3 | NA | TRBV7-2
TGCGCCAGCAGCTTGTCCGGGACAGGGGCTTTTGAGCAGTACTTC | CASSLSGTGAFEQYF | TRBD1 | TRBJ2-7 | many | TRBV5-1
TGTGCCAGCAGTGCCACCGGGTCTTACCTCGGAAACACCATATATTTT | CASSATGSYLGNTIYF | NA | TRBJ1-3 | few | TRBV12-3/TRBV12-4
TGTGCCAGCAGTGAACAGGGTTATGGCTACACCTTC | CASSEQGYGYTF | NA | TRBJ1-2 | NA | TRBV12-3/TRBV12-4
TGTGCCAGCAGCTTGTCGCTAGCGGGACCCAGGGGGAACACCGGGGAGCTGTTTTTT | CASSLSLAGPRGNTGELFF | TRBD2 | TRBJ2-2 | few | TRBV7-9
TGTGCCAGCAGGTCGGAAGGTTCACCCCTCCACTTT | CASRSEGSPLHF | NA | TRBJ1-6 | NA | TRBV25-1